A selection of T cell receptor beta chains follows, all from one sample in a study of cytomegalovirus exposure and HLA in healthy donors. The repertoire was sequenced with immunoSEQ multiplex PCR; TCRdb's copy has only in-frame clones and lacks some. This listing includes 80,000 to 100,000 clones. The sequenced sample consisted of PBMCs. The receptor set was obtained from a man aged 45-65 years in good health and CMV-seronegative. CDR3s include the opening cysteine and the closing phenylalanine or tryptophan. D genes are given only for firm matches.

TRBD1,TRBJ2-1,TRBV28,CASDPGTGNNEQFF,TGTGCCAGCGACCCGGGGACAGGGAACAATGAGCAGTTCTTC
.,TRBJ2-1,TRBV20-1,CRTQGYNEQFF,TGCAGGACGCAGGGCTACAATGAGCAGTTCTTC
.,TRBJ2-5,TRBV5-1,CASSFPGGETQYF,TGCGCCAGCAGCTTCCCCGGGGGAGAGACCCAGTACTTC
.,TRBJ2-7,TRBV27,CASSPTDRYEQYF,TGTGCCAGCAGTCCCACCGACAGGTACGAGCAGTACTTC
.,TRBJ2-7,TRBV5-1,CASSLGRDYEQYF,TGCGCCAGCAGCTTGGGTCGGGACTACGAGCAGTACTTC
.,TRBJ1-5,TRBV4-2,CASSQGEGDQPQHF,TGTGCCAGCAGCCAAGGGGAAGGGGATCAGCCCCAGCATTTT
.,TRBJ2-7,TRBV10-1,CASSEFQVWQAVEQYF,TGCGCCAGCAGCGAGTTCCAAGTTTGGCAGGCTGTCGAGCAGTACTTC
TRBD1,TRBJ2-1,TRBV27,CASKVTGGNEQFF,TGTGCCAGCAAAGTTACAGGGGGGAATGAGCAGTTCTTC
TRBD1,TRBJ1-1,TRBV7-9,CASSYNTGGPAEAFF,TGTGCCAGCAGCTATAACACAGGGGGTCCCGCTGAAGCTTTCTTT
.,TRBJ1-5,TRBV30,CAWKLQGNQPQHF,TGTGCCTGGAAGTTACAGGGCAACCAGCCCCAGCATTTT
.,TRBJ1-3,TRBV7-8,CASSLGGEPGNTIYF,TGTGCCAGCAGCTTAGGGGGGGAGCCTGGAAACACCATATATTTT
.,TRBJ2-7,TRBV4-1,CASSQETGRRYEQYF,TGCGCCAGCAGCCAAGAGACAGGGAGGAGGTACGAGCAGTACTTC
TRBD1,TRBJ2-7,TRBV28,CASSLGTGNTYEQYF,TGTGCCAGCAGCCTCGGGACAGGCAACACCTACGAGCAGTACTTC
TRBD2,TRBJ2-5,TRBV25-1,CASSESSKTSGGAETQYF,TGTGCCAGCAGTGAAAGCAGTAAAACTAGCGGGGGGGCGGAGACCCAGTACTTC
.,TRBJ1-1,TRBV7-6,CASIPILRNTEAFF,TGTGCCAGCATCCCCATCCTACGGAACACTGAAGCTTTCTTT
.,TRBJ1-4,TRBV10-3,CAISESRGVGEEKLFF,TGTGCCATCAGTGAGTCAAGAGGCGTTGGGGAGGAAAAACTGTTTTTT
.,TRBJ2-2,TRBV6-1,CASSDTRTRTGELFF,TGTGCCAGCAGTGATACAAGGACACGAACCGGGGAGCTGTTTTTT
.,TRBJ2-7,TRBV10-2,CASSEDGNLQYF,TGCGCCAGCAGTGAGGACGGGAACCTGCAGTACTTC
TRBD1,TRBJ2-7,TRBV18,CASSPDRGRYEQYF,TGTGCCAGCTCTCCCGACAGGGGTCGCTACGAGCAGTACTTC
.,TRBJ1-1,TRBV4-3,CASSQDSDSYTEAFF,TGCGCCAGCAGCCAAGACAGCGACAGTTACACTGAAGCTTTCTTT
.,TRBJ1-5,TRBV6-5,CASSVTDYSNQPQHF,TGTGCCAGCAGTGTGACGGACTATAGCAATCAGCCCCAGCATTTT
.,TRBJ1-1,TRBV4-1,CASSQDVRVAPEAFF,TGCGCCAGCAGCCAAGATGTCAGGGTTGCTCCTGAAGCTTTCTTT
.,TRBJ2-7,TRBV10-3,CAISGQTSLGEQYF,TGTGCCATCAGTGGTCAAACTAGTTTGGGTGAGCAGTACTTC
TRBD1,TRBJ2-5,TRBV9,CASSAPGQGPQETQYF,TGTGCCAGCAGCGCGCCGGGACAGGGGCCCCAAGAGACCCAGTACTTC
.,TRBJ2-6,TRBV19,CASSIIGVGANVLTF,TGTGCCAGTAGTATCATAGGGGTTGGGGCCAACGTCCTGACTTTC
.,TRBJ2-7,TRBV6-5,CASSYSDGGPGYEQYF,TGTGCCAGCAGTTACTCGGACGGGGGGCCGGGTTACGAGCAGTACTTC
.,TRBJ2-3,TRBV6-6,CASNLGFLSDTQYF,TGTGCCAGCAATCTCGGGTTTCTCTCAGATACGCAGTATTTT
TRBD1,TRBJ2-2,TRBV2,CASRDRDVGGELFF,TGTGCCAGCAGAGACAGGGATGTAGGCGGGGAGCTGTTTTTT
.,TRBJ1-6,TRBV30,CAWRGPREGYNSPLHF,TGTGCCTGGAGGGGACCCAGGGAGGGCTATAATTCACCCCTCCACTTT
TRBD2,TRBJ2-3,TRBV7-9,CASSFGTSGSTDTQYF,TGTGCCAGCAGCTTTGGGACTAGCGGTAGCACAGATACGCAGTATTTT
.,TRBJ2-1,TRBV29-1,CSVEIASYNEQFF,TGCAGCGTTGAGATAGCCTCCTACAATGAGCAGTTCTTC
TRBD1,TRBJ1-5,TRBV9,CASSPGQGNQPQHF,TGTGCCAGCAGCCCGGGACAGGGCAATCAGCCCCAGCATTTT
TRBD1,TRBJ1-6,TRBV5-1,CASSVQGGDNSPLHF,TGCGCCAGCAGCGTACAGGGGGGGGATAATTCACCCCTCCACTTT
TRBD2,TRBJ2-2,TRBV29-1,CSVQTPSGGDTGELFF,TGCAGCGTACAAACCCCTAGCGGGGGGGACACCGGGGAGCTGTTTTTT
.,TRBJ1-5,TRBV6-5,CASSYSPDSDQPQHF,TGTGCCAGCAGTTACTCCCCCGACAGTGATCAGCCCCAGCATTTT
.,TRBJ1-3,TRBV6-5,CASSYSYPPGNTIYF,TGTGCCAGCAGTTACTCGTATCCTCCTGGAAACACCATATATTTT
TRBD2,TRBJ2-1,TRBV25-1,CASSDRIRGGVYNEQFF,TGTGCCAGCAGTGACCGTATACGCGGGGGGGTGTACAATGAGCAGTTCTTC
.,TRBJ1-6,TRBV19,CASSISGVNSPLHF,TGTGCCAGTAGTATATCGGGGGTTAATTCACCCCTCCACTTT
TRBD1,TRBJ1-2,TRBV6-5,CASSYSGQVNYGYTF,TGTGCCAGCAGTTACTCCGGACAGGTTAACTATGGCTACACCTTC
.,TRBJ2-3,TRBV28,CASTLQGKDTQYF,TGTGCCAGCACCTTACAGGGAAAGGATACGCAGTATTTT
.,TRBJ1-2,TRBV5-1,CASSQNPGITNYGYTF,TGCGCCAGCAGCCAAAACCCCGGGATTACGAACTATGGCTACACCTTC
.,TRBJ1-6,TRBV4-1,CASSHTQYNSPLHF,TGCGCCAGCAGCCACACACAGTACAATTCACCCCTCCACTTT
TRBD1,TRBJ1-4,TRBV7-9,CASSGGQGVEKLFF,TGTGCCAGCAGTGGCGGACAGGGGGTTGAAAAACTGTTTTTT
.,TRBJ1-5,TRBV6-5,CASSFDSSNQPQHF,TGTGCCAGCAGCTTCGACAGCTCCAATCAGCCCCAGCATTTT
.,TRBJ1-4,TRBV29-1,CSVDNGEKLFF,TGCAGCGTTGACAACGGTGAAAAACTGTTTTTT
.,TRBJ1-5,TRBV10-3,CAPGAAQGFNQPQHF,TGTGCCCCTGGAGCAGCCCAGGGATTCAATCAGCCCCAGCATTTT
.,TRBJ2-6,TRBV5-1,CASSLSGVDGANVLTF,TGCGCCAGCAGCTTATCAGGGGTGGATGGGGCCAACGTCCTGACTTTC
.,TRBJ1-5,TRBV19,CASSMQDSGQPQHF,TGTGCCAGTAGTATGCAGGACAGTGGACAGCCCCAGCATTTT
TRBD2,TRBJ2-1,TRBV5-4,CASSYSGGYNEQFF,TGTGCCAGCAGCTATTCGGGGGGCTACAATGAGCAGTTCTTC
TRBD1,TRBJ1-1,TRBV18,CASSRQGLAEAFF,TGTGCCAGCTCACGACAGGGTCTGGCTGAAGCTTTCTTT
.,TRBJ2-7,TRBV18,CASSLDRYEQYF,TGTGCCAGCTCCCTCGACAGATACGAGCAGTACTTC
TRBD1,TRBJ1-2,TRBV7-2,CASSLVRTGNGYTF,TGTGCCAGCAGCTTAGTTAGGACAGGGAATGGCTACACCTTC
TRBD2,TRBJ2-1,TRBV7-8,CASSLERGGRNEQFF,TGTGCCAGCAGCTTGGAGCGGGGGGGCCGCAATGAGCAGTTCTTC